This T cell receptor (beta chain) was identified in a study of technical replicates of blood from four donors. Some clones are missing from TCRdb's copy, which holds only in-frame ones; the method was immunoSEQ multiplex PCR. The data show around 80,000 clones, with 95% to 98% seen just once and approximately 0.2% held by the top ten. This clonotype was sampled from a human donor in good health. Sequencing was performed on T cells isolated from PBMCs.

The CDR3 region has the DNA TGCAGCGTTGCCCCCACAGGGGGCACAGATACGCAGTATTTT. Its translation: CSVAPTGGTDTQYF. The chain carries TRBV29-1 and TRBJ2-3; 7 nucleotides match TRBD1. From germline, CDR1 is SQVTM and CDR2 ANQGSEA. CDR3 length: 14 amino acids. Unmatched junction bases numbered 5, after V lost 4 bases and J lost 1 base.